These T cell receptor beta chains were read from a single sample in a study of cytomegalovirus exposure and HLA in healthy donors. Profiled with immunoSEQ multiplex PCR; TCRdb holds only in-frame clones, not every one. The top ten clones hold less than 4.5% of a sample with under 300,000 clones, about nine tenths of them seen once. Sequenced: PBMCs. Receptors originate from a man aged 40-50 years in good health and CMV-seropositive. The CDR3 runs from the conserved cysteine through the conserved F or W. The D gene is left open where the match is weak. The size of a clone is reported for some rows only, either as once, few or many, or as a class for expanded clones.

TRBD1,TRBV5-1,NA,TRBJ2-1,CASSNPGQGGLGLKRGEQFF,TGCGCCAGCAGCAATCCGGGACAGGGGGGATTAGGACTCAAGCGAGGAGAGCAGTTCTTC
NA,TRBV7-9,NA,TRBJ1-2,CASSLLRGYGYTF,TGTGCCAGCAGCCTACTCCGGGGTTACGGCTACACCTTC
NA,TRBV10-1,NA,TRBJ2-1,CASYLEWAHNEQFF,TGCGCCAGTTATCTGGAATGGGCCCACAATGAGCAGTTCTTC
NA,TRBV27,NA,TRBJ2-3,CASSFPSADTQYF,TGTGCCAGCAGTTTCCCAAGCGCAGATACGCAGTATTTT
NA,TRBV19,NA,TRBJ1-1,CASSRNRDGEAFF,TGTGCCAGTAGTAGAAACAGGGATGGTGAAGCTTTCTTT
NA,TRBV7-6,once,TRBJ2-2,CASSLLGRTGELFF,TGTGCCAGCAGCTTATTAGGGAGAACCGGGGAGCTGTTTTTT
TRBD2,TRBV7-7,NA,TRBJ2-1,CASSLGGTSGYNEQFF,TGTGCTAGCAGCTTAGGAGGGACTAGCGGCTACAATGAGCAGTTCTTC
NA,TRBV5-4,NA,TRBJ2-5,CASSWGGQGGGLETQYF,TGTGCCAGCAGCTGGGGGGGGCAGGGAGGAGGTTTAGAGACCCAGTACTTC
TRBD2,TRBV27,once,TRBJ2-7,CASSLATSGVYEQYF,TGTGCCAGCAGTTTAGCGACTAGCGGTGTCTACGAGCAGTACTTC
TRBD1,TRBV15,NA,TRBJ2-5,CATSRGTGDVETQYF,TGTGCCACCAGCCGCGGGACAGGGGATGTAGAGACCCAGTACTTC
NA,TRBV19,NA,TRBJ1-1,CASSIDAGNTEAFF,TGTGCCAGTAGTATAGATGCGGGGAACACTGAAGCTTTCTTT
NA,TRBV7-9,NA,TRBJ1-2,CSSSSMNMAVNYGYTF,TGTTCCAGCAGCTCTATGAACATGGCGGTTAACTATGGCTACACCTTC
TRBD1,TRBV25-1,once,TRBJ2-2,CASSGMDGTDNTGELFF,TGTGCCAGCAGTGGCATGGACGGGACAGACAACACCGGGGAGCTGTTTTTT
NA,TRBV27,NA,TRBJ2-7,CASAPGIKSDEQYF,TGTGCCAGCGCGCCGGGGATCAAATCTGACGAGCAGTACTTC
TRBD1,TRBV5-6,few,TRBJ2-7,CASSDGTGVREQYF,TGTGCCAGCAGCGACGGGACAGGGGTACGGGAGCAGTACTTC
TRBD1,TRBV19,NA,TRBJ1-4,CASSGQGRKKLFF,TGTGCCAGTAGCGGACAGGGTAGGAAAAAACTGTTTTTT
NA,TRBV7-2,NA,TRBJ2-1,CASSLAQGKGPRTYNEQFF,TGTGCCAGCAGCTTAGCCCAGGGGAAGGGACCACGAACTTACAATGAGCAGTTCTTC
NA,TRBV5-1,NA,TRBJ1-5,CASSLGGHYSNQPQHF,TGCGCCAGCAGCTTGGGGGGACATTATAGCAATCAGCCCCAGCATTTT
NA,TRBV6-1,NA,TRBJ1-5,CASSVSRRGVLSNQPQHF,TGTGCCAGCAGTGTTTCACGGCGGGGAGTACTTAGCAATCAGCCCCAGCATTTT
TRBD2,TRBV4-2,NA,TRBJ2-7,CASSQEWRGSLYEQYF,TGTGCCAGCAGCCAAGAATGGCGCGGGAGTCTCTACGAGCAGTACTTC
TRBD1,TRBV27,few,TRBJ2-7,CASSFGTGSYEQYF,TGTGCCAGCAGTTTTGGGACAGGCTCCTACGAGCAGTACTTC
NA,TRBV28,NA,TRBJ1-1,CASSSDLNTEAFF,TGTGCCAGCAGTTCGGACTTGAACACTGAGGCTTTCTTT
NA,TRBV5-4,NA,TRBJ2-5,CASSQQETQYF,TGTGCCAGCAGCCAACAAGAGACCCAGTACTTC
TRBD1,TRBV9,NA,TRBJ2-1,CASSVKGRGNNEQFF,TGTGCCAGCAGCGTAAAAGGCAGGGGGAATAATGAGCAGTTCTTC
TRBD2,TRBV2,NA,TRBJ2-5,CASSPGRGAETQYF,TGTGCCAGCAGTCCTGGGCGGGGGGCAGAGACCCAGTACTTC
TRBD1,TRBV6-1,NA,TRBJ1-5,CASSVGTGASQPQHF,TGTGCCAGCAGTGTGGGGACAGGGGCGTCTCAGCCCCAGCATTTT
TRBD2,TRBV29-1,NA,TRBJ2-1,CSVEGTSGRLTYNEQFF,TGCAGCGTTGAAGGGACTAGCGGGAGATTGACCTACAATGAGCAGTTCTTC
NA,TRBV2,once,TRBJ2-7,CASSSNGGDEQYF,TGTGCCAGCAGCTCGAACGGCGGGGACGAGCAGTACTTC
NA,TRBV10-3,NA,TRBJ1-5,CAISTGSNQPQHF,TGTGCCATCAGTACAGGGTCCAATCAGCCCCAGCATTTT
TRBD2,TRBV9,NA,TRBJ2-5,CASSPTGGVETQYF,TGTGCCAGCAGCCCAACGGGGGGGGTGGAGACCCAGTACTTC
TRBD1,TRBV28,NA,TRBJ2-7,CASRISGTGVPYEQYF,TGTGCCAGCAGAATCTCCGGGACAGGGGTACCCTACGAGCAGTACTTC
TRBD1,TRBV29-1,NA,TRBJ2-3,CSVEEGQITDTQYF,TGCAGCGTTGAAGAGGGACAGATCACAGATACGCAGTATTTT
NA,TRBV9,NA,TRBJ2-6,CASSPEVVPRGGANVLTF,TGTGCCAGCAGCCCAGAGGTAGTCCCCCGGGGTGGGGCCAACGTCCTGACTTTC
NA,TRBV5-1,NA,TRBJ2-5,CASSLAGQEQYF,TGCGCCAGCAGCTTGGCAGGGCAGGAGCAGTACTTC
NA,TRBV7-9,NA,TRBJ2-6,CASSFILESSGANVLTF,TGTGCCAGCAGCTTTATTCTTGAGAGCTCTGGGGCCAACGTCCTGACTTTC
TRBD2,TRBV5-4,NA,TRBJ2-5,CASSLWTSGVQETQYF,TGTGCCAGCAGCCTCTGGACTAGCGGGGTTCAAGAGACCCAGTACTTC
TRBD1,TRBV6-6,NA,TRBJ2-3,CASRDRGTDTQYF,TGTGCCAGCAGGGACAGGGGCACAGATACGCAGTATTTT
TRBD2,TRBV28,NA,TRBJ2-3,CASSLRSGGTTDTQYF,TGTGCCAGCAGTTTAAGGAGCGGGGGAACCACAGATACGCAGTATTTT
TRBD2,TRBV11-2,NA,TRBJ2-3,CASSKLAGEPDTQYF,TGTGCCAGCAGCAAACTAGCGGGAGAGCCAGATACGCAGTATTTT
TRBD1,TRBV28,NA,TRBJ1-3,CASSLLRDRNSGNTIYF,TGTGCCAGCAGTTTACTAAGGGACAGGAACTCTGGAAACACCATATATTTT
NA,TRBV7-3,NA,TRBJ2-6,CASSSPGLPPGANVLTF,TGTGCCAGCAGCTCCCCAGGACTACCCCCGGGGGCCAACGTCCTGACTTTC
NA,TRBV28,NA,TRBJ1-2,CASRRTGNYGYTF,TGTGCCAGCAGGCGTACAGGGAACTATGGCTACACCTTC
TRBD2,TRBV29-1,once,TRBJ2-1,CSVAGTSANNEQFF,TGCAGCGTTGCCGGGACTAGCGCCAACAATGAGCAGTTCTTC